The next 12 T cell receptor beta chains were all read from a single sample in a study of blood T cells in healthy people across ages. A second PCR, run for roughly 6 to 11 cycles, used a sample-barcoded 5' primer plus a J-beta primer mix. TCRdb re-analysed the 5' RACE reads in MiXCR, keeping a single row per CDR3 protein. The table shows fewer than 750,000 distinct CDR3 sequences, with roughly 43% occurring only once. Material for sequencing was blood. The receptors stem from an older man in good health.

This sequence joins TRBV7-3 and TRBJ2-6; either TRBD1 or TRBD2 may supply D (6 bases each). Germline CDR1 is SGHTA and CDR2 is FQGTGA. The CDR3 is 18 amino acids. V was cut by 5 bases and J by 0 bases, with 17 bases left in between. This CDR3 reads CASSEVTGASSGANVLTF. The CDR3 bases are TGTGCCAGCAGCGAAGTGACGGGGGCTAGCTCTGGGGCCAACGTCCTGACTTTC.

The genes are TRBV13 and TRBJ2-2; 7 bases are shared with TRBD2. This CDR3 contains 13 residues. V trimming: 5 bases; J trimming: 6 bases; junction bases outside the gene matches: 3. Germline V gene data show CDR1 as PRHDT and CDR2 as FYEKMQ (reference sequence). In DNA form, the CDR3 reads TGTGCCAGCAGCCAAACTAGCGCCGGGGAGCTGTTTTTT. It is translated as CASSQTSAGELFF.

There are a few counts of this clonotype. CDR3 amino acids: CASSVDHTDTQYF. The DNA for the CDR3 is TGTGCCAGCAGCGTTGACCACACAGATACGCAGTATTTT. The chain has TRBV9 and TRBJ2-3; the D is unclear. Germline V gene sequence: CDR1 SGDLS, CDR2 YYNGEE. V dropped 2 bases and J dropped 2 bases, with 6 bases sitting between them. This CDR3 region has 13 residues.

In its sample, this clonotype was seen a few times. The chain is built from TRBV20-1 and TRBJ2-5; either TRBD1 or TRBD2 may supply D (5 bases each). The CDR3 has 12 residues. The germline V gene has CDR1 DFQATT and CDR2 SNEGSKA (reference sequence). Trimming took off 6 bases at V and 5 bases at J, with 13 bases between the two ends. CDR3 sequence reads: CSARGIQETQYF. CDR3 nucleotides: TGCAGTGCGAGGGGCATACAGGAGACCCAGTACTTC.

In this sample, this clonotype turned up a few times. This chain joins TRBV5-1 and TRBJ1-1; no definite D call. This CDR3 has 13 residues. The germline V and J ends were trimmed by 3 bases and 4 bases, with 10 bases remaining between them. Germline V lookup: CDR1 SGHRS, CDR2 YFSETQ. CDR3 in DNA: TGCGCCAGCAGCTCACACTTGGGCACTGAAGCTTTCTTT. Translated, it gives CASSSHLGTEAFF.

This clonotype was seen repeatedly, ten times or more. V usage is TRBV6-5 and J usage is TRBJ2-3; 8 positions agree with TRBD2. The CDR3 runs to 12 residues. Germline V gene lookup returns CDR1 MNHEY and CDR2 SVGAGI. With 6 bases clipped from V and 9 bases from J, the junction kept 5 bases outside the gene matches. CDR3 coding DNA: TGTGCCAGCAGGGCGGGGGGTGGGACGCAGTATTTT. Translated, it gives CASRAGGGTQYF.

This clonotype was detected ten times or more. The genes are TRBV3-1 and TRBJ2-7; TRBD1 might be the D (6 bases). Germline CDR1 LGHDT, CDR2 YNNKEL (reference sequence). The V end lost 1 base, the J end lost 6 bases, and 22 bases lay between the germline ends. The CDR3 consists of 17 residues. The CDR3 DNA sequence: TGTGCCAGCAGCCAAGGTGGAACAGTGGGGGCCCTTACCGAGCAGTACTTC. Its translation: CASSQGGTVGALTEQYF.

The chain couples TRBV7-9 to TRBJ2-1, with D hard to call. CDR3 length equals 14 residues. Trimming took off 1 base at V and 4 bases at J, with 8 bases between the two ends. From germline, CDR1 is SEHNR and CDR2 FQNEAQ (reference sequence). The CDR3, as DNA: TGTGCCAGCAGCTTAGTCCCAGAGTACAATGAGCAGTTCTTC. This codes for CASSLVPEYNEQFF.

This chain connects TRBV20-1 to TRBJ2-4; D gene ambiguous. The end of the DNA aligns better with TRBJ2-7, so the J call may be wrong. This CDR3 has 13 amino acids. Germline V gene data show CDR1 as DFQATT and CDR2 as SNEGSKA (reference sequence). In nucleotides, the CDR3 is TGCAGTGCCACGCCGGCAGATTACTACGAGCAGTACTTC. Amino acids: CSATPADYYEQYF.

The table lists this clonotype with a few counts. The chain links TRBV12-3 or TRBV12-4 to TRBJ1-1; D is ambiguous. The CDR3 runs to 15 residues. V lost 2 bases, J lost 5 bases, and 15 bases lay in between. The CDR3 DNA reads TGTGCCAGCAGTTTAAGCTCCCGTTGGTCGACTGAAGCTTTCTTT. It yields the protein CASSLSSRWSTEAFF.

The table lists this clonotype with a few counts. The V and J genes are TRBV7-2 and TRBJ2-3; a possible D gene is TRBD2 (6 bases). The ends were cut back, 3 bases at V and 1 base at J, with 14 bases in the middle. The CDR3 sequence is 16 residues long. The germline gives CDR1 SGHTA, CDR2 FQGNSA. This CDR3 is CASSFSRETGTDTQYF. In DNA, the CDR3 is TGTGCCAGCAGCTTCTCTCGGGAGACGGGCACAGATACGCAGTATTTT.

This chain's CDR3 is CSAPDTRDRDYEQYF. Here the CDR3 DNA reads TGCAGTGCTCCAGATACCCGGGACAGGGATTACGAGCAGTACTTC. The chain is built from TRBV20-1 and TRBJ2-7; 9 bases fit TRBD1. In germline, CDR1 is DFQATT, CDR2 SNEGSKA (reference sequence). CDR3 length: 15 residues. V dropped 5 bases and J dropped 4; count of bases not matched to a gene: 12.